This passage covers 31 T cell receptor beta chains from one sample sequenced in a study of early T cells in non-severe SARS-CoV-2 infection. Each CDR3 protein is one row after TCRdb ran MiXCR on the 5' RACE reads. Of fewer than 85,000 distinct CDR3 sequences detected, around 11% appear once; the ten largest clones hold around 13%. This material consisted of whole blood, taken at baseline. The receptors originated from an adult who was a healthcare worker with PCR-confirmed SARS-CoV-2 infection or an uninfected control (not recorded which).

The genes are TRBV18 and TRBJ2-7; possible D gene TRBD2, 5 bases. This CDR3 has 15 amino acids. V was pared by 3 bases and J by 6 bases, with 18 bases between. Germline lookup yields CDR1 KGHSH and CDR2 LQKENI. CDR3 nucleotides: TGTGCCAGCTCACCCGGGAAAGGGTTTATTTTCGAGCAGTACTTC. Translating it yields CASSPGKGFIFEQYF.

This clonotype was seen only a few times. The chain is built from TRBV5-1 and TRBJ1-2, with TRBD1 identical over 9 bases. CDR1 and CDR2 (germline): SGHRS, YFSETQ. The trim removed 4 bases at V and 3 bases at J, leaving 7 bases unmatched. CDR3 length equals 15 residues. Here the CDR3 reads CASSRDRVGDYGYTF. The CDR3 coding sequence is TGCGCCAGCAGCCGGGACAGGGTAGGGGACTATGGCTACACCTTC.

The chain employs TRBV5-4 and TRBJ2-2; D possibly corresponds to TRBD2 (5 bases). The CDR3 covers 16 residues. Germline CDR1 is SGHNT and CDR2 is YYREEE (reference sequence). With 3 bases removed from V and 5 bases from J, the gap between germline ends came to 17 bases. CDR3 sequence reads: CASSSLTWPGTGELFF. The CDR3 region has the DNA TGTGCCAGCAGCTCGCTAACATGGCCGGGGACCGGGGAGCTGTTTTTT.

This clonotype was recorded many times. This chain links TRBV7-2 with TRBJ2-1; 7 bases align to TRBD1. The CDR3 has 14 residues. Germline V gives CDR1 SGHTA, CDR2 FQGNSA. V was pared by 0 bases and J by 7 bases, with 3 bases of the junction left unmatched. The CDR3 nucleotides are TGTGCCAGCAGCTTAGCACAGGGGACGAATGAGCAGTTCTTC. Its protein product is CASSLAQGTNEQFF.

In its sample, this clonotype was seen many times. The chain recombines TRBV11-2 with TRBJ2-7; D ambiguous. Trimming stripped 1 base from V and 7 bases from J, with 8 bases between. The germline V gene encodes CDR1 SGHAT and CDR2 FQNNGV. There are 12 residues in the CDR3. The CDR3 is CASSLVSQEQYF. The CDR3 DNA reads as TGTGCCAGCAGCTTAGTCTCCCAGGAGCAGTACTTC. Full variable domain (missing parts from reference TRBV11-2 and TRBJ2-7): EAGVAQSPRYKIIEKRQSVAFWCNPISGHATLYWYQQILGQGPKLLIQFQNNGVVDDSQLPKDRFSAERLKGVDSTLKIQPAKLEDSAVYLCASSLVSQEQYFGPGTRLTVT.

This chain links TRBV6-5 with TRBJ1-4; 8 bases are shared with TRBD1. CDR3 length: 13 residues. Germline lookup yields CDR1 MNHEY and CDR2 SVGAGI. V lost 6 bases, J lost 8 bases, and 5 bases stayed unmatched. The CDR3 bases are TGTGCCAGCAGCCGACAGGGGAGCGAAAAACTGTTTTTT. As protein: CASSRQGSEKLFF.

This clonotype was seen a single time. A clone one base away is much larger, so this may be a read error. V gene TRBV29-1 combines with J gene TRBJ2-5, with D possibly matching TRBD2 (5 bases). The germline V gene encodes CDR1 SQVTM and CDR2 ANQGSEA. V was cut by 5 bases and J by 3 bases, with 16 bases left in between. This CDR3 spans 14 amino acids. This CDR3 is CSVSSVGSKETQYF. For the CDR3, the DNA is TGCAGCGTTAGTAGCGTGGGATCCAAAGAGACCCAGTACTTC.

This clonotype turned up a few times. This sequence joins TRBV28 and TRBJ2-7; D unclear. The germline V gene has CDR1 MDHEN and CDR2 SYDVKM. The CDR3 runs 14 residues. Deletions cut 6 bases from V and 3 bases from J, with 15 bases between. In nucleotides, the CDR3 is TGTGCCAGCAGGCCCGCTTTGGTAGGCTACGAGCAGTACTTC. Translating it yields CASRPALVGYEQYF. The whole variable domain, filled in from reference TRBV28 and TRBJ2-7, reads DVKVTQSSRYLVKRTGEKVFLECVQDMDHENMFWYRQDPGLGLRLIYFSYDVKMKEKGDIPEGYSVSREKKERFSLILESASTNQTSMYLCASRPALVGYEQYFGPGTRLTVT.

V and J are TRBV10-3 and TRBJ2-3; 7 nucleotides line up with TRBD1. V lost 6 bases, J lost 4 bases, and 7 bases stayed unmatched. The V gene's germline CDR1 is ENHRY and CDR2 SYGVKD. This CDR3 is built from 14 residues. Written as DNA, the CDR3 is TGTGCCATCAGCCGTACAGGGGACGCAGATACGCAGTATTTT. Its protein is CAISRTGDADTQYF.

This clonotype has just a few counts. CDR3 region: CSARGETEAFF. The CDR3 nucleotides read TGCAGTGCTAGAGGGGAAACTGAAGCTTTCTTT. The V call is TRBV20-1, the J call TRBJ1-1; D not certain. This CDR3 comprises 11 residues. Between the trimmed V and J ends, which lost 1 base and 5 bases, there was a span of 5 bases. Germline-derived CDR1 and CDR2 are DFQATT and SNEGSKA (reference sequence).

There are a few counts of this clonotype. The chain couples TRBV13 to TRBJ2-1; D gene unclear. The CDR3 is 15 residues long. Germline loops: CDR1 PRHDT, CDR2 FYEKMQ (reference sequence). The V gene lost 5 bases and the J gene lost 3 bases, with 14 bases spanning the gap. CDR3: CASSPRSGVYNEQFF. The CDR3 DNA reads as TGTGCCAGCAGCCCCCGCAGTGGAGTCTACAATGAGCAGTTCTTC. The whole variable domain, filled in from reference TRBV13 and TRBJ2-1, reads AAGVIQSPRHLIKEKRETATLKCYPIPRHDTVYWYQQGPGQDPQFLISFYEKMQSDKGSIPDRFSAQQFSDYHSELNMSSLELGDSALYFCASSPRSGVYNEQFFGPGTRLTVL.

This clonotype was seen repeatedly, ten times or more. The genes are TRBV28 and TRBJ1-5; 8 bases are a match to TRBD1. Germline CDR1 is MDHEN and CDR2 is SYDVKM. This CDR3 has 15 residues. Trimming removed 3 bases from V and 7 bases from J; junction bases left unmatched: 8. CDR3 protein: CASSFRTGTGQPQHF. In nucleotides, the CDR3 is TGTGCCAGCAGTTTCCGGACAGGGACGGGGCAGCCCCAGCATTTT.

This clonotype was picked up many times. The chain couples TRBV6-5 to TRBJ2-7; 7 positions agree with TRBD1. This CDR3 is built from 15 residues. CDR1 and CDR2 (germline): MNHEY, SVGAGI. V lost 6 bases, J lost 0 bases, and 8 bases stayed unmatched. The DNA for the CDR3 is TGTGCCAGCAGCTATACCGGACAGGCCTCCTACGAGCAGTACTTC. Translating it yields CASSYTGQASYEQYF.

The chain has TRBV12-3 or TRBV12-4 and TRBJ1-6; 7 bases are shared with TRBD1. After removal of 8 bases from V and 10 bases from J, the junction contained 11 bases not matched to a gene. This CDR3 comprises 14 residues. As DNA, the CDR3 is TGTGCCAGCCTTTTGACAGGGTCGGGCTCACCCCTCCACTTT. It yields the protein CASLLTGSGSPLHF.

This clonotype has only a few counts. CDR3 nucleotide sequence: TGTGCCAGCAGCCTGAGGAACACTGAAGCTTTCTTT. It codes for CASSLRNTEAFF. V gene TRBV28 combines with J gene TRBJ1-1; D is unresolved. CDR1 and CDR2 (germline): MDHEN, SYDVKM. Trimming left V 6 bases short and J 1 base short, with 6 bases between. This CDR3 is built from 12 residues.

Written as DNA, the CDR3 is TGCGCCAGCAGCTTAACAGGGGAGTACGAGCAGTACTTC. Translating it yields CASSLTGEYEQYF. The chain joins TRBV5-1 to TRBJ2-7; 7 bases agree with TRBD1. The CDR3 covers 13 residues. The V gene end was trimmed by 2 bases and the J gene end by 4 bases; junction bases not matched to a gene: 3. CDR1 is SGHRS, CDR2 YFSETQ, per germline. The full variable domain, in which reference TRBV5-1 and TRBJ2-7 provide the parts outside the CDR3, is KAGVTQTPRYLIKTRGQQVTLSCSPISGHRSVSWYQQTPGQGLQFLFEYFSETQRNKGNFPGRFSGRQFSNSRSEMNVSTLELGDSALYLCASSLTGEYEQYFGPGTRLTVT.

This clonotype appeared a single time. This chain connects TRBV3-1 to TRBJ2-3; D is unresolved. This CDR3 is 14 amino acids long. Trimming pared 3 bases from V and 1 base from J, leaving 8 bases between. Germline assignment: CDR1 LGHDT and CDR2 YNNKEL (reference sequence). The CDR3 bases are TGTGCCAGCAGCCACAATGCCGGCACAGATACGCAGTATTTT. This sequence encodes CASSHNAGTDTQYF.

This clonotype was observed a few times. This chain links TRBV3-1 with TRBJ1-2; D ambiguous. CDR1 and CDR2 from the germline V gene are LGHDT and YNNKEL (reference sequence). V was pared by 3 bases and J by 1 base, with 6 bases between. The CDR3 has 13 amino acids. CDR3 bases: TGTGCCAGCAGCCAGAGGGTTAACTATGGCTACACCTTC. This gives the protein CASSQRVNYGYTF. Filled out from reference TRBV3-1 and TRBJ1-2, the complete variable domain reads DTAVSQTPKYLVTQMGNDKSIKCEQNLGHDTMYWYKQDSKKFLKIMFSYNNKELIINETVPNRFSPKSPDKAHLNLHINSLELGDSAVYFCASSQRVNYGYTFGSGTRLTVV.

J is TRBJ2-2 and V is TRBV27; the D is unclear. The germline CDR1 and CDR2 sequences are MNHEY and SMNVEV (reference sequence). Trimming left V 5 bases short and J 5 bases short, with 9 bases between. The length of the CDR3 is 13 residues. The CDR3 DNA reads TGTGCCAGCAGTCACTTGGGGACCGGGGAGCTGTTTTTT. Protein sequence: CASSHLGTGELFF.

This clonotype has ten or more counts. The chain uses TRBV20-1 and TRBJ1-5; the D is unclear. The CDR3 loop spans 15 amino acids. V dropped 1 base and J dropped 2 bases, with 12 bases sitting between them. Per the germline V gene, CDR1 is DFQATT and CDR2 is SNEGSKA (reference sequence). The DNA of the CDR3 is TGCAGTGCTAGAGCCTACCGGAACGGCAATCAGCCCCAGCATTTT. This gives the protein CSARAYRNGNQPQHF.

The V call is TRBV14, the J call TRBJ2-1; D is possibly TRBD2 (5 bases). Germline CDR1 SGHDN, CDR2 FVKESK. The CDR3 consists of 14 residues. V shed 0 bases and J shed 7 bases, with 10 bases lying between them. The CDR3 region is CASSQDLGSNEQFF. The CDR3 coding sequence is TGTGCCAGCAGCCAAGATCTGGGGAGTAATGAGCAGTTCTTC.

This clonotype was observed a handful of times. Here the CDR3 DNA reads TGTGCCAGCAGCCGGGGAGGGGCAGGCGCATTAGCTGATGGCTACACCTTC. Protein sequence: CASSRGGAGALADGYTF. V is TRBV7-2 and J is TRBJ1-2, with a possible D match to TRBD1 (5 bases). The V and J ends lost 5 bases and 6 bases respectively, with 25 bases between them. There are 17 residues in the CDR3. Germline-derived CDR1 and CDR2 are SGHTA and FQGNSA.

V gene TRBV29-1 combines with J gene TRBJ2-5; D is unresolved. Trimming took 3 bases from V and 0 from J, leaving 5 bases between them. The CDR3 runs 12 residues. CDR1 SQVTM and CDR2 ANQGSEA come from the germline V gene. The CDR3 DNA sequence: TGCAGCGTTGACAGGAACCAAGAGACCCAGTACTTC. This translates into CSVDRNQETQYF.

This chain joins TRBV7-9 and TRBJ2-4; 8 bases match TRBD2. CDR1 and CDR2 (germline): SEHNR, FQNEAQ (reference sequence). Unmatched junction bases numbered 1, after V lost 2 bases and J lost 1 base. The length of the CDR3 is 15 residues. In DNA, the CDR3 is TGTGCCAGCAGCTTACGGGGGGGCGCCAAAAACATTCAGTACTTC. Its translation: CASSLRGGAKNIQYF.

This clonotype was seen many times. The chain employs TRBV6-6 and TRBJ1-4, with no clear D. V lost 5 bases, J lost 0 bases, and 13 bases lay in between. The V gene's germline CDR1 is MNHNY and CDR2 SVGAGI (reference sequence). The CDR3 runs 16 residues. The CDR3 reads CASSMASGATNEKLFF. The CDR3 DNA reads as TGTGCCAGCAGTATGGCTTCCGGTGCAACTAATGAAAAACTGTTTTTT.

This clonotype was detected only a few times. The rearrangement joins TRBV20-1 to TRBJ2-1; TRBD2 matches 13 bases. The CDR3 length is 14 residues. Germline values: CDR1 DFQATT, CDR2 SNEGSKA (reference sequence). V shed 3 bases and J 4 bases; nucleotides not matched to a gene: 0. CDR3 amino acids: CSARGLAGYNEQFF. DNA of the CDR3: TGCAGTGCTAGGGGACTAGCGGGGTACAATGAGCAGTTCTTC.

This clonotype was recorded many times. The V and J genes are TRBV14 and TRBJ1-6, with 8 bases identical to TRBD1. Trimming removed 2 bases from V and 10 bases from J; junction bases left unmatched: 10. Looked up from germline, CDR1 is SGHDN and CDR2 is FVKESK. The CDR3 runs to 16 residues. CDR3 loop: CASSQRLGGTGSPLHF. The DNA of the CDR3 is TGTGCCAGCAGCCAAAGGTTAGGAGGGACAGGATCACCCCTCCACTTT.

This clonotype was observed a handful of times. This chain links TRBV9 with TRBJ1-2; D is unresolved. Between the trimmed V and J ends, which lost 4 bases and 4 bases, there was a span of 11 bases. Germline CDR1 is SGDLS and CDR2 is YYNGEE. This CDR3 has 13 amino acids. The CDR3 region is CASSPLGVYGYTF. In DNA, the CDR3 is TGTGCCAGCAGCCCGCTGGGAGTCTATGGCTACACCTTC.

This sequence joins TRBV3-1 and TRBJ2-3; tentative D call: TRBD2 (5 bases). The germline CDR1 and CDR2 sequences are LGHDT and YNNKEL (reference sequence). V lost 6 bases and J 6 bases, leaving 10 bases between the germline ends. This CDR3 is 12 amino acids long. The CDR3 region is CASSPRGDTQYF. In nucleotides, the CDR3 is TGTGCCAGCAGTCCTAGAGGGGATACGCAGTATTTT.

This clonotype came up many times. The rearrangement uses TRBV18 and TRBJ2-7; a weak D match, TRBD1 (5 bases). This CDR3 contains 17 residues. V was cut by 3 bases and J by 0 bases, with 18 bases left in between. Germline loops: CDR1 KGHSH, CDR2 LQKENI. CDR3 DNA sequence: TGTGCCAGCTCACCTTTTGAACAGGTGTTTACCTCCTACGAGCAGTACTTC. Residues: CASSPFEQVFTSYEQYF.

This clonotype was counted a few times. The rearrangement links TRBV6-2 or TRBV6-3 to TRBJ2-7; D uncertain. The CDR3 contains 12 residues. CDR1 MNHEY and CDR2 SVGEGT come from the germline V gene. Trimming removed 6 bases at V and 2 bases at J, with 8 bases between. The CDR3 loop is CASSSFPYEQYF. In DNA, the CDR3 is TGTGCCAGCAGCTCCTTCCCCTACGAGCAGTACTTC.